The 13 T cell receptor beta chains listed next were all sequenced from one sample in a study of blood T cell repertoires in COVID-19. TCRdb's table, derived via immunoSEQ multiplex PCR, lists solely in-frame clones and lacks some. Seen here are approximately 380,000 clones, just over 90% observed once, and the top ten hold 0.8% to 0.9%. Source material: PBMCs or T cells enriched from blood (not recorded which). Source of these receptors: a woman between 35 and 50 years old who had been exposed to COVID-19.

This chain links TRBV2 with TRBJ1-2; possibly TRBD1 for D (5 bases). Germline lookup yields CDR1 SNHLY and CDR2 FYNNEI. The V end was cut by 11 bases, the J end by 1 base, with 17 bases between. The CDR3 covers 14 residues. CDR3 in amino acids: CAWRRGGVNYGYTF. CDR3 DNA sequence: TGTGCCTGGCGCCGGGGGGGAGTTAACTATGGCTACACCTTC.

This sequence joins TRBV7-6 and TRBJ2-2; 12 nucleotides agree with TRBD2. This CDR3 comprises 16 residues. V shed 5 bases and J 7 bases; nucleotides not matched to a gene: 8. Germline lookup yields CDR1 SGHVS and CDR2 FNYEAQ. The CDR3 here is CASSLRTSGAGGELFF. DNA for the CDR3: TGTGCCAGCAGCCTTCGGACTAGCGGGGCTGGCGGGGAGCTGTTTTTT.

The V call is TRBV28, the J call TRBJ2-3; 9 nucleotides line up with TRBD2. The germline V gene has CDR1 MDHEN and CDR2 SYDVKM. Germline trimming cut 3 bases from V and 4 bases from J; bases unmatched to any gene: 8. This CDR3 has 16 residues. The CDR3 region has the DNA TGTGCCAGCAGTTTTGGCGGGCGGGGGGGCCCAGATACGCAGTATTTT. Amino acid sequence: CASSFGGRGGPDTQYF.

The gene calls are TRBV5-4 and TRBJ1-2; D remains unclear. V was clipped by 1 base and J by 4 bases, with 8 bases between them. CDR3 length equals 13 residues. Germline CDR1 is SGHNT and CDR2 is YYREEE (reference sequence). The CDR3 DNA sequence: TGTGCCAGCAGCTTGACAAACATCTATGGCTACACCTTC. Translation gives CASSLTNIYGYTF.

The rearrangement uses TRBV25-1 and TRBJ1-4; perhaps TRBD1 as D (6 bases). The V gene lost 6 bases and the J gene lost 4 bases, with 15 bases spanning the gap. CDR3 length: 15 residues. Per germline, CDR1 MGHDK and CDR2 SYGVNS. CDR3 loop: CASSEPGGGNEKLFF. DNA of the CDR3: TGTGCCAGCAGCGAACCGGGGGGCGGTAATGAAAAACTGTTTTTT.

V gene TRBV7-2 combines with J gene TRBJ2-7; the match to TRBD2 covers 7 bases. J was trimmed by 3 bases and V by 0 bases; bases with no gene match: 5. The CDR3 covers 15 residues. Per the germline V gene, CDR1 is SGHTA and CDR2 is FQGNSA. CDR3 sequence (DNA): TGTGCCAGCAGCTTAGCGGGAGGGCTCGGCTACGAGCAGTACTTC. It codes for CASSLAGGLGYEQYF.

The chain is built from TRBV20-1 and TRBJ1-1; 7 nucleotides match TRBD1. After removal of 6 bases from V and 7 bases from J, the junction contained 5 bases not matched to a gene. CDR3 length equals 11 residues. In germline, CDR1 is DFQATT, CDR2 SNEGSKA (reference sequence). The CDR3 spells CSARGQFEAFF. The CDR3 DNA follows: TGCAGTGCGAGGGGACAGTTTGAAGCTTTCTTT.

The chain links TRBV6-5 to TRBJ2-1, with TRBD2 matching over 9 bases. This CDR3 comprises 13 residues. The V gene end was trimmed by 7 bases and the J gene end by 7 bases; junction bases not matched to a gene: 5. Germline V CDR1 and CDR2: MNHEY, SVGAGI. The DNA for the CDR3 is TGTGCCAGCAATCTAGCGGGATGGAATGAGCAGTTCTTC. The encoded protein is CASNLAGWNEQFF.

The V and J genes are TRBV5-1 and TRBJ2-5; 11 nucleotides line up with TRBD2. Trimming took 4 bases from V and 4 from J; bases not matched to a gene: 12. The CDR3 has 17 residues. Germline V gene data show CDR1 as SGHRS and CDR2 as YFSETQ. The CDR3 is CASSLYLTSGKGETQYF. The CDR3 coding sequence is TGCGCCAGCAGCCTATACCTGACTAGCGGGAAGGGAGAGACCCAGTACTTC. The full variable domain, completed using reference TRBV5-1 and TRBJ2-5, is KAGVTQTPRYLIKTRGQQVTLSCSPISGHRSVSWYQQTPGQGLQFLFEYFSETQRNKGNFPGRFSGRQFSNSRSEMNVSTLELGDSALYLCASSLYLTSGKGETQYFGPGTRLLVL.

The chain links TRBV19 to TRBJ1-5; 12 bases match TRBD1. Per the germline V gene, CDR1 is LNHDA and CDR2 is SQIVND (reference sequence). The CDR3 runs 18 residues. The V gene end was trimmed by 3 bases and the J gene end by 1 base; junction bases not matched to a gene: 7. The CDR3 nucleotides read TGTGCCAGTAGTATCCATTCGGGACAGGGGGCCAGCAATCAGCCCCAGCATTTT. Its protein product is CASSIHSGQGASNQPQHF.

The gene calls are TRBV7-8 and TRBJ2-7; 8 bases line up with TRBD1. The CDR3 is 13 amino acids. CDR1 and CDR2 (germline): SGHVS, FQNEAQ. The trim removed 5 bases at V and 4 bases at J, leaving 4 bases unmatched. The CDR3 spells CASSRGQEYEQYF. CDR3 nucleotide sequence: TGTGCCAGCAGCCGGGGACAGGAGTACGAGCAGTACTTC.

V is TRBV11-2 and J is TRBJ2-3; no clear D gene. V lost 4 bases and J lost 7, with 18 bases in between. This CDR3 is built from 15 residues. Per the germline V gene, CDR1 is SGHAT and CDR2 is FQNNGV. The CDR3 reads CASSSPGKTVYTQYF. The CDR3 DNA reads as TGTGCCAGCAGCTCACCGGGTAAAACCGTCTATACGCAGTATTTT.

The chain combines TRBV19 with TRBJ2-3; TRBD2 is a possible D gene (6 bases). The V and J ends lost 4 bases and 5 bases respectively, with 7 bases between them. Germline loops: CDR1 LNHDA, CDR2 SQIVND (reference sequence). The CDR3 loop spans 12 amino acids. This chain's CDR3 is CASSSSGDTQYF. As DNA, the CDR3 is TGTGCCAGTAGTAGTAGCGGAGATACGCAGTATTTT. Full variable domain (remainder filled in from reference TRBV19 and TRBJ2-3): DGGITQSPKYLFRKEGQNVTLSCEQNLNHDAMYWYRQDPGQGLRLIYYSQIVNDFQKGDIAEGYSVSREKKESFPLTVTSAQKNPTAFYLCASSSSGDTQYFGPGTRLTVL.